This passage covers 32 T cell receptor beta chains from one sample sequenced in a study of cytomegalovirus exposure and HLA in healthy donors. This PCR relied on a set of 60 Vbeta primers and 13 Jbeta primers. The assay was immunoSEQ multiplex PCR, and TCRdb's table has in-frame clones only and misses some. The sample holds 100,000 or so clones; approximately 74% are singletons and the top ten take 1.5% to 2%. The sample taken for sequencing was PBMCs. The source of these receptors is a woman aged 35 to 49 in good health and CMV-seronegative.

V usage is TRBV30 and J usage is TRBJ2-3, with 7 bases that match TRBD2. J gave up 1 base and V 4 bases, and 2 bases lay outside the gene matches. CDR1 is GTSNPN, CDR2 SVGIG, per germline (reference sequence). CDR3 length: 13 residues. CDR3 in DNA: TGTGCCTGGACTAGCGGAGGCACAGATACGCAGTATTTT. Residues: CAWTSGGTDTQYF.

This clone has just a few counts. The CDR3 bases are TGTGCCAGCAGTTACCGGGGGGCCTCCTACGAGCAGTACTTC. Its translation: CASSYRGASYEQYF. The chain employs TRBV6-5 and TRBJ2-7, with D maybe TRBD2 (7 bases). The germline CDR1 and CDR2 sequences are MNHEY and SVGAGI. This CDR3 is built from 14 residues. Trimming cost V 2 bases and J 0 bases, with 8 bases left between them.

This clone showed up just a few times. CDR3 in amino acids: CASSFELNSYEQYF. In DNA, the CDR3 is TGTGCCAGCAGCTTCGAACTCAACTCCTACGAGCAGTACTTC. This chain connects TRBV7-9 to TRBJ2-7; D is uncertain. This CDR3 is 14 amino acids long. The V gene's germline CDR1 is SEHNR and CDR2 FQNEAQ (reference sequence). V gave up 3 bases and J gave up 0 bases, with 9 bases separating them.

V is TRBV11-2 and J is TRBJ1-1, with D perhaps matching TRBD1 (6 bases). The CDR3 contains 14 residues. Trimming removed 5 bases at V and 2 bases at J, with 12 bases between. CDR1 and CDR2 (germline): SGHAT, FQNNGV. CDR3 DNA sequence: TGTGCCAGCAGCAACCCGGACAGAAACACTGAAGCTTTCTTT. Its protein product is CASSNPDRNTEAFF.

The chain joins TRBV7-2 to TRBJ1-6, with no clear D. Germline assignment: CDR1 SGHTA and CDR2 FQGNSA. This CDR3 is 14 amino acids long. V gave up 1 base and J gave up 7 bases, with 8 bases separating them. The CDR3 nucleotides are TGTGCCAGCAGCTTAGACACAGTGAATTCACCCCTCCACTTT. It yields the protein CASSLDTVNSPLHF.

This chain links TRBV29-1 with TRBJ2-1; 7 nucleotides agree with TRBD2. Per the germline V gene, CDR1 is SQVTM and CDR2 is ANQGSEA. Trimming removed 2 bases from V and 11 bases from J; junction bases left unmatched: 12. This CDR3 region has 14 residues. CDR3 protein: CSVESSSSGTKQFF. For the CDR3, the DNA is TGCAGCGTTGAATCAAGCTCCTCCGGGACTAAGCAGTTCTTC.

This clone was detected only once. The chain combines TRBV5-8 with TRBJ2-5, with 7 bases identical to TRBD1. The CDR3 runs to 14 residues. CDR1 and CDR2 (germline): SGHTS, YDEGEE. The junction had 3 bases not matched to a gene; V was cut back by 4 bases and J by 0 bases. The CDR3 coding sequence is TGTGCCAGCAGCCCAGGGACAGACCAAGAGACCCAGTACTTC. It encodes CASSPGTDQETQYF. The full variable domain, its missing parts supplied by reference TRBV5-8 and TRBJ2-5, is EAGVTQSPTHLIKTRGQQATLRCSPISGHTSVYWYQQALGLGLQFLLWYDEGEERNRGNFPPRFSGRQFPNYSSELNVNALELEDSALYLCASSPGTDQETQYFGPGTRLLVL.

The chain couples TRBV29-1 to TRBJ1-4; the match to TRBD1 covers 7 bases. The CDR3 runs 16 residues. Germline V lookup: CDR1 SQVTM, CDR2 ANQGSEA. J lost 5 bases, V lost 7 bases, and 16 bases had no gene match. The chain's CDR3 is CSGATGSGGLNEKLFF. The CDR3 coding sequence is TGCAGCGGCGCGACAGGGAGCGGTGGCCTGAATGAAAAACTGTTTTTT.

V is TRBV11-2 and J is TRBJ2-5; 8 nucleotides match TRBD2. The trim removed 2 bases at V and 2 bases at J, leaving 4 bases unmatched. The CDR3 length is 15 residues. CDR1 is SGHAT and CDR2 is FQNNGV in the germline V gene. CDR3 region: CASSLQRGPQETQYF. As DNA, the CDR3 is TGTGCCAGCAGCTTACAGCGGGGGCCGCAAGAGACCCAGTACTTC.

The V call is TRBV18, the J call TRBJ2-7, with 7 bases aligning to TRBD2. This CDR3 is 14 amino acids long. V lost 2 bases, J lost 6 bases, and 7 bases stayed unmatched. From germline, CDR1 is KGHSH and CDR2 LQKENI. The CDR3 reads CASSPGGGVGEQYF. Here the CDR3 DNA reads TGTGCCAGCTCACCAGGGGGGGGAGTAGGCGAGCAGTACTTC.

The DNA for the CDR3 is TGCAGCGTTTTGGCAGGGAACACCGGGGAGCTGTTTTTT. This sequence encodes CSVLAGNTGELFF. V and J are TRBV29-1 and TRBJ2-2; no clear D. This CDR3 has 13 residues. The V and J ends lost 5 bases and 1 base respectively, with 8 bases between them. Germline V gene lookup returns CDR1 SQVTM and CDR2 ANQGSEA.

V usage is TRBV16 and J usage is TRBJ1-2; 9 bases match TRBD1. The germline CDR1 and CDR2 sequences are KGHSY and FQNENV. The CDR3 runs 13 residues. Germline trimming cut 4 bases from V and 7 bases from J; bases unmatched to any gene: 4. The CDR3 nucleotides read TGTGCCAGCAGCCTTTCGACAGGGGGTGGCTACACCTTC. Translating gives CASSLSTGGGYTF.

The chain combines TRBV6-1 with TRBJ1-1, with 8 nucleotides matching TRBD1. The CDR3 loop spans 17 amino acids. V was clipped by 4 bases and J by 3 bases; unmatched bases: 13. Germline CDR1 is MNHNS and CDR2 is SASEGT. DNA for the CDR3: TGTGCCAGCAGTGGGACGACAGGGGTTTATGTCGACACTGAAGCTTTCTTT. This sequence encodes CASSGTTGVYVDTEAFF.

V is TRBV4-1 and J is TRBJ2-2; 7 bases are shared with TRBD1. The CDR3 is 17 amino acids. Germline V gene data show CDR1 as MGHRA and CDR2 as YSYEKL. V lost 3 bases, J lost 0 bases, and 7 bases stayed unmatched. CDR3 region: CASSQFTTGTNTGELFF. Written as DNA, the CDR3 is TGCGCCAGCAGCCAGTTCACGACAGGGACGAACACCGGGGAGCTGTTTTTT.

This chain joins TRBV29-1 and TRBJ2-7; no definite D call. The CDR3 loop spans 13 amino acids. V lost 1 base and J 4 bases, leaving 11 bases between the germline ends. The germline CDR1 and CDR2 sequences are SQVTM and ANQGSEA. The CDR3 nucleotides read TGCAGCGTTGAAGGACTCCCCGAGTACGAGCAGTACTTC. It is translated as CSVEGLPEYEQYF.

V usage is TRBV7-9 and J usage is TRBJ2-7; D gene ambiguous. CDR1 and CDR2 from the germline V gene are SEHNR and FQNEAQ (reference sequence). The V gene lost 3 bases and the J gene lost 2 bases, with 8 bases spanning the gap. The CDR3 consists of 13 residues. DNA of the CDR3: TGTGCCAGCAGCTTCTCTGAGACCTACGAGCAGTACTTC. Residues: CASSFSETYEQYF. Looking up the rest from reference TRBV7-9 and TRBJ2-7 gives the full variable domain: DTGVSQNPRHKITKRGQNVTFRCDPISEHNRLYWYRQTLGQGPEFLTYFQNEAQLEKSRLLSDRFSAERPKGSFSTLEIQRTEQGDSAMYLCASSFSETYEQYFGPGTRLTVT.

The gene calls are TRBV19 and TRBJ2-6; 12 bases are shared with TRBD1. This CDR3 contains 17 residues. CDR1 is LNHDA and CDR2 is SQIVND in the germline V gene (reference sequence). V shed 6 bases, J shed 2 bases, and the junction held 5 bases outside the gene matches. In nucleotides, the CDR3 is TGTGCCAGTAGGGCCAGGGACAGGGGGCCTGGGGCCAACGTCCTGACTTTC. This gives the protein CASRARDRGPGANVLTF.

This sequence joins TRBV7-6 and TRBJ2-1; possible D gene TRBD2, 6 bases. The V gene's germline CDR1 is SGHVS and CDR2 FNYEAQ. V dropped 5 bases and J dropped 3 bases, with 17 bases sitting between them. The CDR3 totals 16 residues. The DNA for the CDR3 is TGTGCCAGCAGCATCCGATCGGGACTGATCTACAATGAGCAGTTCTTC. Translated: CASSIRSGLIYNEQFF.

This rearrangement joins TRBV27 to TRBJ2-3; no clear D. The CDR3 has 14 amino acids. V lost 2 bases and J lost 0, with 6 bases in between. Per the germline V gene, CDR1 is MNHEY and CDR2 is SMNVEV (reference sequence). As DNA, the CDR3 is TGTGCCAGCAGTTTAGATCGGAGCACAGATACGCAGTATTTT. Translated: CASSLDRSTDTQYF.

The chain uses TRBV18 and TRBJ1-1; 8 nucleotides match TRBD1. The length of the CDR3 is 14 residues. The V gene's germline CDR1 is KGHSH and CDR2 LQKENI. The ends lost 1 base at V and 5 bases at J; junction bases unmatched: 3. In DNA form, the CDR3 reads TGTGCCAGCTCACCACAGACAGGGGAGACTGAAGCTTTCTTT. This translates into CASSPQTGETEAFF.

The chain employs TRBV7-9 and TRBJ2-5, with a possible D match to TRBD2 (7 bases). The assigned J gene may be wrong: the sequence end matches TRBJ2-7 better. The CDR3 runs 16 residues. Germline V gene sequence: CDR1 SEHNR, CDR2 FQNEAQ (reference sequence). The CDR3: CASSLAGGGPANEQYF. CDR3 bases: TGTGCCAGCAGCTTAGCTGGGGGGGGCCCTGCCAACGAGCAGTACTTC.

The CDR3 here is CASTKGHRSYEQYF. The CDR3 DNA reads as TGTGCCAGCACCAAGGGACATCGATCCTACGAGCAGTACTTC. This chain uses TRBV7-2 with TRBJ2-7; a possible D gene is TRBD1 (6 bases). Trimming stripped 7 bases from V and 1 base from J, with 14 bases between. CDR3 length: 14 amino acids. Germline V lookup: CDR1 SGHTA, CDR2 FQGNSA.

The CDR3 nucleotides read TGTGCCATCGGGCAGGGCTTACCTAATGAAAAACTGTTTTTT. It encodes CAIGQGLPNEKLFF. This sequence joins TRBV10-3 and TRBJ1-4; possible D gene TRBD1, 5 bases. Germline V lookup: CDR1 ENHRY, CDR2 SYGVKD. The germline V and J ends were trimmed by 8 bases and 3 bases, with 13 bases remaining between them. The CDR3 covers 14 residues.

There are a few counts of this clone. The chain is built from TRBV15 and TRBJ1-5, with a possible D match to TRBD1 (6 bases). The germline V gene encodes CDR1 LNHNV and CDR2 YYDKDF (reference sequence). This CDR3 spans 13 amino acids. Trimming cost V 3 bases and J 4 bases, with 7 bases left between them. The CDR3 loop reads CATSRQGNQPQHF. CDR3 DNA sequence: TGTGCCACCAGCAGGCAGGGGAATCAGCCCCAGCATTTT.

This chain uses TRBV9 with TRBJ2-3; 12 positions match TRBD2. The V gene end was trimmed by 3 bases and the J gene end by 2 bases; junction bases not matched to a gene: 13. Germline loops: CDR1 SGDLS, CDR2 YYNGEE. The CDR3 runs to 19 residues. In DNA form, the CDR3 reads TGTGCCAGCAGCGCCCCCCTAGCGGGAGGGCCTTTAGCCACAGATACGCAGTATTTT. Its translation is CASSAPLAGGPLATDTQYF.

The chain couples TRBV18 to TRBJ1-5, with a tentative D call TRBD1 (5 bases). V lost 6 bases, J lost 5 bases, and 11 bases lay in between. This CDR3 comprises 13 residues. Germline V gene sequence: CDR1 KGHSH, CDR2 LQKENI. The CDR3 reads CASSPVQDQPQHF. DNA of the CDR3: TGTGCCAGCTCGCCGGTACAGGATCAGCCCCAGCATTTT.

CDR3: CASSVTGATDTQYF. The CDR3 DNA follows: TGTGCCAGCAGCGTGACAGGGGCAACAGATACGCAGTATTTT. This chain joins TRBV7-9 and TRBJ2-3, with 8 bases that match TRBD1. Germline assignment: CDR1 SEHNR and CDR2 FQNEAQ (reference sequence). Germline trimming cut 5 bases from V and 3 bases from J; bases unmatched to any gene: 4. This CDR3 is 14 amino acids long. Drawing the rest from reference TRBV7-9 and TRBJ2-3, the complete variable domain is DTGVSQNPRHKITKRGQNVTFRCDPISEHNRLYWYRQTLGQGPEFLTYFQNEAQLEKSRLLSDRFSAERPKGSFSTLEIQRTEQGDSAMYLCASSVTGATDTQYFGPGTRLTVL.

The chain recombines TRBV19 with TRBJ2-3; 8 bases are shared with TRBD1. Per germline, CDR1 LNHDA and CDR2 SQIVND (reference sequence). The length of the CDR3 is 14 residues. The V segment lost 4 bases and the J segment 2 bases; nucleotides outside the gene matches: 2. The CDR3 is CASSNRGSTDTQYF. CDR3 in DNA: TGTGCCAGTAGTAACAGGGGGTCCACAGATACGCAGTATTTT.

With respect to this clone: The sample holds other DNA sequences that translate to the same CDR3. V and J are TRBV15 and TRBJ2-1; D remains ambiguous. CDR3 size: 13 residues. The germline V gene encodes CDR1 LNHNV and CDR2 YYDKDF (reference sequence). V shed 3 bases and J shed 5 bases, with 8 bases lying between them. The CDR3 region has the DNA TGTGCCACCAGCAGCCTAGGTCACAATGAGCAGTTCTTC. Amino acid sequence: CATSSLGHNEQFF.

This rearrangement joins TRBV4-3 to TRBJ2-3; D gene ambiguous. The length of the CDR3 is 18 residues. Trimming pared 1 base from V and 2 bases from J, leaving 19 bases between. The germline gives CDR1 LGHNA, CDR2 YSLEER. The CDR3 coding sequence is TGCGCCAGCAGCCAAGTACCCCTTGGTAGTAACCCCACAGATACGCAGTATTTT. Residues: CASSQVPLGSNPTDTQYF.

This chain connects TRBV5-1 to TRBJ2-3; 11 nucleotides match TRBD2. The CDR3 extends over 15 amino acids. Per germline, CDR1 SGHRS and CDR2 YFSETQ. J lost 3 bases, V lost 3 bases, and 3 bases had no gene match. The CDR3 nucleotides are TGCGCCAGCAGCTCGGGACTAGCGGAAACAGATACGCAGTATTTT. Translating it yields CASSSGLAETDTQYF.

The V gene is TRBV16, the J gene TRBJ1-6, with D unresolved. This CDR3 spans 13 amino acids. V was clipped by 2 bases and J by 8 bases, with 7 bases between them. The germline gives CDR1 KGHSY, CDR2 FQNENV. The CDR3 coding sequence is TGTGCCAGCAGCCAAGCCGGGGATTCACCCCTCCACTTT. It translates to CASSQAGDSPLHF.